Below, one T cell receptor beta chain is given with its context. Its matching antigen is unknown. Trimming removed 8 bases at V and 6 bases at J, with 19 bases between. CDR1 and CDR2 from the germline V gene are SQVTM and ANQGSEA. The CDR3 totals 13 residues. This sample stems from a study of T cells in Graves' hyperthyroidism and ophthalmopathy. Patients showing uncontrolled infection, other autoimmune disease, pregnancy or lactation were ineligible. Diagnoses used clinical symptoms, serum thyroxine and TRAb, thyroid ultrasound and orbital computed tomography. Study findings and constraints: Researchers found most expanded thyroid clonotypes above 0.001 in blood as well. Ophthalmopathy was separated from stable hyperthyroidism by a 13 V-J model.

TCR beta CDR3 region amplification was performed from RNA transcripts. Carried out on the TCR CDR3, a first-round RT-PCR used the HTBI primer set. TCRdb reanalysed the multiplex PCR reads using MiXCR and keeps one entry per CDR3 protein. The table shows about 640,000 distinct CDR3 sequences, with over 40% occurring only once. This receptor was obtained from an adult man with Graves' disease, either hyperthyroidism or ophthalmopathy (not recorded which). The sequenced material came from peripheral blood or thyroid tissue (not recorded which). The V and J genes are TRBV29-1 and TRBJ1-2; D unresolved. This CDR3 is CSSQRRAENGYTF. CDR3 nucleotides: TGCAGCTCCCAACGGAGGGCAGAGAATGGCTACACCTTC.